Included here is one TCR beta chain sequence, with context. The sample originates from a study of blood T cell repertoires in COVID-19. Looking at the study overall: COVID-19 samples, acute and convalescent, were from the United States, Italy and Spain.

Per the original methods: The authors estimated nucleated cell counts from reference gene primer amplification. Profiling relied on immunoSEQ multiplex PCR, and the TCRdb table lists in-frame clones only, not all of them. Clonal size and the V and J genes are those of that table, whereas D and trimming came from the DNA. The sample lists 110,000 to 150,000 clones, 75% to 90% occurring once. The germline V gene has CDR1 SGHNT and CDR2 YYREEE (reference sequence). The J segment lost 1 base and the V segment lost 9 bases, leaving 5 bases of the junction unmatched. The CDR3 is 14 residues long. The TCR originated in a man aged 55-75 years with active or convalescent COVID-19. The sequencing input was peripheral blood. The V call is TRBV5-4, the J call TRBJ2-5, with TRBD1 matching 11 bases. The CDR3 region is CATRTGGPQETQYF. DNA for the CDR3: TGTGCCACGCGGACAGGGGGCCCCCAAGAGACCCAGTACTTC.